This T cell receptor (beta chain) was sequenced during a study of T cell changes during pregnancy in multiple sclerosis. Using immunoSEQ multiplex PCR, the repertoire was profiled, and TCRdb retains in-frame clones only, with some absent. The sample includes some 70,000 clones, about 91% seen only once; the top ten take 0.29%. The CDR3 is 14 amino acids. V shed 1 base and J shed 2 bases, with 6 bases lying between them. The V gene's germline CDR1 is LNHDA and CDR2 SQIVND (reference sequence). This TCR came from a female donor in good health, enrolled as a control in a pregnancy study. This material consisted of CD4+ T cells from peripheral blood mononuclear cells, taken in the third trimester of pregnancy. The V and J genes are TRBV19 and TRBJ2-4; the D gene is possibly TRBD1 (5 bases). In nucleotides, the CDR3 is TGTGCCAGTAGTATAGCAGGGACCAAAAACATTCAGTACTTC. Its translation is CASSIAGTKNIQYF.